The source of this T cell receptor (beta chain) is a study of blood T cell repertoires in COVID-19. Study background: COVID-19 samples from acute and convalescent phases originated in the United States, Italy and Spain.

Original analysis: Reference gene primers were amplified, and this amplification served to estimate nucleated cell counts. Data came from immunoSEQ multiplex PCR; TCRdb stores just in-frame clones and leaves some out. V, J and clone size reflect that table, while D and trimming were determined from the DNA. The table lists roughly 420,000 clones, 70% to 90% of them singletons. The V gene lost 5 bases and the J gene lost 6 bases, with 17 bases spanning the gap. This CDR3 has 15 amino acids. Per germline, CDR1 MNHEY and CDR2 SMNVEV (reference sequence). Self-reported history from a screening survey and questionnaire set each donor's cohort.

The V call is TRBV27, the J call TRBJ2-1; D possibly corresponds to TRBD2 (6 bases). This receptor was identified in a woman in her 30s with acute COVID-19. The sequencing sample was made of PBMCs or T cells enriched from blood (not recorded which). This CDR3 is CASSLTSYTINEQFF. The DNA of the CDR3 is TGTGCCAGCAGTCTCACTAGCTATACGATCAATGAGCAGTTCTTC.